This T cell receptor (beta chain) was sequenced during a study of blood T cell repertoires in COVID-19. The CDR3 sequence is 16 residues long. V was clipped by 4 bases and J by 7 bases; unmatched bases: 14. Germline V gives CDR1 SGHRS, CDR2 YFSETQ. The protocol was immunoSEQ multiplex PCR, while the TCRdb copy is restricted to in-frame clones and leaves out a portion. The sample lists about 95,000 clones, over 70% occurring once. Sequenced sample: peripheral blood. V usage is TRBV5-1 and J usage is TRBJ1-3; 7 bases align to TRBD1. This sequence originates from a man of 80 years or more with active or convalescent COVID-19. The CDR3 loop is CASSIHRDRAWNTIYF. CDR3 sequence (DNA): TGCGCCAGCAGCATCCACCGGGACAGAGCCTGGAACACCATATATTTT.